Below, 30 T cell receptor beta chains from the same sample are listed, as sequenced in a study of cytomegalovirus exposure and HLA in healthy donors. PCR was performed using 60 Vbeta and 13 Jbeta primers. Clones were read by immunoSEQ multiplex PCR, and TCRdb kept only the in-frame ones, dropping some. The sample lists roughly 150,000 clones, around 78% occurring once. Specimen: PBMCs. Receptors originate from a woman in her 40s in good health and CMV-seronegative.

The chain has TRBV7-3 and TRBJ1-1, with unresolved D. Germline-derived CDR1 and CDR2 are SGHTA and FQGTGA. CDR3 length equals 14 residues. V lost 2 bases and J lost 3, with 10 bases in between. CDR3 in DNA: TGTGCCAGCAGCTTACGCCGGGAGGACACTGAAGCTTTCTTT. Translated: CASSLRREDTEAFF. The full variable domain, its missing parts supplied by reference TRBV7-3 and TRBJ1-1, is GAGVSQTPSNKVTEKGKYVELRCDPISGHTALYWYRQSLGQGPEFLIYFQGTGAADDSGLPNDRFFAVRPEGSVSTLKIQRTERGDSAVYLCASSLRREDTEAFFGQGTRLTVV.

The chain recombines TRBV28 with TRBJ2-5, with D perhaps matching TRBD1 (6 bases). Germline V gene sequence: CDR1 MDHEN, CDR2 SYDVKM. The CDR3 has 14 residues. V was clipped by 8 bases and J by 5 bases, with 18 bases between them. CDR3 nucleotides: TGTGCCAGCTTTCCGAGGGGGTTTGGCGAGACCCAGTACTTC. It encodes CASFPRGFGETQYF.

The V and J genes are TRBV9 and TRBJ1-4, with 7 bases that match TRBD1. The CDR3 totals 15 residues. Trimming cost V 4 bases and J 4 bases; bases outside gene matches: 7. CDR1 and CDR2 (germline): SGDLS, YYNGEE. The CDR3 DNA reads as TGTGCCAGCAGCCCCCGGACAGGAGTTAATGAAAAACTGTTTTTT. This codes for CASSPRTGVNEKLFF.

For the CDR3, the DNA is TGCGCCAGCAGTGTGACAGGGCACTCCTACGAGCAGTACTTC. This gives the protein CASSVTGHSYEQYF. This chain joins TRBV5-1 and TRBJ2-7; 7 nucleotides line up with TRBD1. The germline V gene encodes CDR1 SGHRS and CDR2 YFSETQ. The CDR3 has 14 amino acids. V trimming: 5 bases; J trimming: 0 bases; junction bases outside the gene matches: 5.

The chain has TRBV7-2 and TRBJ1-2; no reliable D call. The germline V gene has CDR1 SGHTA and CDR2 FQGNSA. Trimming removed 3 bases at V and 6 bases at J, with 20 bases between. This CDR3 is 16 amino acids long. In DNA form, the CDR3 reads TGTGCCAGCAGCTTCCTCGCGGGAGTGTGGGGTGATGGCTACACCTTC. Translating gives CASSFLAGVWGDGYTF.

The chain couples TRBV15 to TRBJ2-1; D is perhaps TRBD1 (6 bases). Germline CDR1 is LNHNV and CDR2 is YYDKDF (reference sequence). There are 17 residues in the CDR3. V lost 0 bases and J 4 bases, leaving 16 bases between the germline ends. The CDR3 DNA follows: TGTGCCACCAGCAGAGAGGATCGGCGAAGGGGGTACAATGAGCAGTTCTTC. This codes for CATSREDRRRGYNEQFF.

J is TRBJ1-1 and V is TRBV9; a weak D match, TRBD1 (5 bases). Germline lookup yields CDR1 SGDLS and CDR2 YYNGEE. This CDR3 region has 14 residues. V was clipped by 3 bases and J by 3 bases, with 12 bases between them. The CDR3 region has the DNA TGTGCCAGCAGCGGGGGGGGGTGGGACACTGAAGCTTTCTTT. Translated, it gives CASSGGGWDTEAFF.

This chain connects TRBV7-9 to TRBJ1-1; no reliable D call. There are 15 residues in the CDR3. V shed 4 bases and J shed 1 base, with 13 bases lying between them. CDR1 and CDR2 from the germline V gene are SEHNR and FQNEAQ (reference sequence). CDR3 amino acids: CASSSNLPGNTEAFF. For the CDR3, the DNA is TGTGCCAGCAGCTCAAACCTCCCCGGGAACACTGAAGCTTTCTTT.

The chain employs TRBV7-9 and TRBJ2-7; D might be TRBD2 (5 bases). Germline CDR1 is SEHNR and CDR2 is FQNEAQ (reference sequence). The CDR3 extends over 14 amino acids. Trimming stripped 0 bases from V and 5 bases from J, with 11 bases between. The CDR3 nucleotides are TGTGCCAGCAGCTTAGCGGGAGAGGTCCACGAGCAGTACTTC. Translation: CASSLAGEVHEQYF.

The chain employs TRBV7-6 and TRBJ1-4; D might be TRBD1 (6 bases). This CDR3 comprises 16 residues. Per germline, CDR1 SGHVS and CDR2 FNYEAQ. With 5 bases removed from V and 3 bases from J, the gap between germline ends came to 16 bases. CDR3 in DNA: TGTGCCAGCAGCCCATCGAGGGGGGGTGCTAATGAAAAACTGTTTTTT. The encoded protein is CASSPSRGGANEKLFF. The full variable domain, completed using reference TRBV7-6 and TRBJ1-4, is GAGVSQSPRYKVTKRGQDVALRCDPISGHVSLYWYRQALGQGPEFLTYFNYEAQQDKSGLPNDRFSAERPEGSISTLTIQRTEQRDSAMYRCASSPSRGGANEKLFFGSGTQLSVL.

The chain employs TRBV30 and TRBJ2-7; 10 bases are a match to TRBD2. Trimming took 2 bases from V and 3 from J; bases not matched to a gene: 7. Germline CDR1 reads GTSNPN; CDR2 reads SVGIG (reference sequence). This CDR3 has 15 amino acids. The CDR3 spells CAWSSSGRAGYEQYF. The DNA of the CDR3 is TGTGCCTGGAGTTCAAGCGGGAGGGCAGGCTACGAGCAGTACTTC.

The chain employs TRBV7-9 and TRBJ1-1, with D tentatively TRBD1 (5 bases). V lost 5 bases and J 2 bases, leaving 18 bases between the germline ends. Germline CDR1 and CDR2: SEHNR and FQNEAQ (reference sequence). This CDR3 has 16 amino acids. CDR3 coding DNA: TGTGCCAGCAGCCCCGCCGGGGGACGGTTTAACACTGAAGCTTTCTTT. Translated: CASSPAGGRFNTEAFF.

The chain carries TRBV6-6 and TRBJ1-5, with TRBD1 matching over 7 bases. With 4 bases clipped from V and 2 bases from J, the junction kept 5 bases outside the gene matches. Germline CDR1 and CDR2: MNHNY and SVGAGI (reference sequence). This CDR3 spans 15 amino acids. CDR3 amino acids: CASSWDSSGNQPQHF. The CDR3 region has the DNA TGTGCCAGCAGTTGGGACAGTTCCGGCAATCAGCCCCAGCATTTT.

The chain recombines TRBV28 with TRBJ1-1; a weak D match, TRBD1 (6 bases). Germline-derived CDR1 and CDR2 are MDHEN and SYDVKM. The CDR3 spans 14 residues. V lost 5 bases and J 8 bases, leaving 18 bases between the germline ends. The CDR3 DNA reads as TGTGCCAGCAGTCCATCTGGGACATTTTACGAAGCTTTCTTT. It is translated as CASSPSGTFYEAFF.

The rearrangement uses TRBV5-1 and TRBJ2-7; 11 bases fit TRBD2. The V segment lost 0 bases and the J segment 2 bases; nucleotides outside the gene matches: 4. The CDR3 is made up of 16 amino acids. Germline lookup yields CDR1 SGHRS and CDR2 YFSETQ. CDR3 in amino acids: CASSLEVGLAAYEQYF. The DNA of the CDR3 is TGCGCCAGCAGCTTGGAGGTGGGACTAGCGGCCTACGAGCAGTACTTC.

This chain links TRBV10-3 with TRBJ2-2; TRBD2 is a possible D gene (6 bases). The CDR3 contains 16 residues. Trimming removed 1 base at V and 0 bases at J, with 9 bases between. Looked up from germline, CDR1 is ENHRY and CDR2 is SYGVKD. CDR3 in DNA: TGTGCCATCAGTGAGTTAGCGGACTCGAACACCGGGGAGCTGTTTTTT. As protein: CAISELADSNTGELFF.

The CDR3 region is CASSLDLSGSGVSTGELFF. The CDR3 DNA sequence: TGTGCCAGCAGCTTGGACCTTAGCGGGAGCGGCGTTAGCACCGGGGAGCTGTTTTTT. This chain connects TRBV5-6 to TRBJ2-2, with 9 positions matching TRBD2. Germline CDR1 and CDR2: SGHDT and YYEEEE. This CDR3 is 19 amino acids long. After removal of 0 bases from V and 4 bases from J, the junction contained 13 bases not matched to a gene. Together with reference TRBV5-6 and TRBJ2-2, the CDR3 gives the full variable domain: DAGVTQSPTHLIKTRGQQVTLRCSPKSGHDTVSWYQQALGQGPQFIFQYYEEEERQRGNFPDRFSGHQFPNYSSELNVNALLLGDSALYLCASSLDLSGSGVSTGELFFGEGSRLTVL.

The chain recombines TRBV2 with TRBJ1-4; D might be TRBD1 (6 bases). The CDR3 loop spans 15 amino acids. CDR1 and CDR2 (germline): SNHLY, FYNNEI. Trimming removed 4 bases from V and 0 bases from J, with 9 bases in between. The CDR3 loop reads CASSGTAATNEKLFF. In nucleotides, the CDR3 is TGTGCCAGCAGTGGGACAGCTGCAACTAATGAAAAACTGTTTTTT.

The chain recombines TRBV28 with TRBJ2-3; the match to TRBD1 covers 10 bases. The CDR3 runs 15 residues. J gave up 5 bases and V 5 bases, and 7 bases lay outside the gene matches. CDR1 is MDHEN and CDR2 is SYDVKM in the germline V gene. The CDR3 is CASSHFDRGRDTQYF. Written as DNA, the CDR3 is TGTGCCAGCAGTCACTTCGACAGGGGGCGAGATACGCAGTATTTT. The full variable domain, rest sourced from reference TRBV28 and TRBJ2-3, is DVKVTQSSRYLVKRTGEKVFLECVQDMDHENMFWYRQDPGLGLRLIYFSYDVKMKEKGDIPEGYSVSREKKERFSLILESASTNQTSMYLCASSHFDRGRDTQYFGPGTRLTVL.

J is TRBJ2-5 and V is TRBV11-3, with 12 bases that match TRBD1. The CDR3 runs 15 residues. Germline V CDR1 and CDR2: SGHNT, YENEEA. Trimming cost V 1 base and J 7 bases; bases outside gene matches: 4. The CDR3, as DNA: TGTGCCAGCAGCTTAGGGGGACAGGGGGCGCCGACCCAGTACTTC. This translates into CASSLGGQGAPTQYF.

V and J are TRBV29-1 and TRBJ2-7; D might be TRBD2 (6 bases). V was cut by 0 bases and J by 0 bases, with 9 bases left in between. Germline V gene sequence: CDR1 SQVTM, CDR2 ANQGSEA. CDR3 size: 14 residues. Here the CDR3 reads CSVEEGLFSYEQYF. The CDR3 bases are TGCAGCGTTGAAGAGGGACTTTTCTCCTACGAGCAGTACTTC.

V gene TRBV11-3 combines with J gene TRBJ1-2; unclear D gene. Germline V gene data show CDR1 as SGHNT and CDR2 as YENEEA. V was shortened by 5 bases and J by 1 base, with 5 bases between the two germline ends. There are 12 residues in the CDR3. In DNA form, the CDR3 reads TGTGCCAGCAGCCGGGGTAACTATGGCTACACCTTC. Amino acid sequence: CASSRGNYGYTF.

The chain employs TRBV13 and TRBJ1-1; D is undetermined. The CDR3 is 12 amino acids. V was cut by 7 bases and J by 1 base, with 7 bases left in between. The germline gives CDR1 PRHDT, CDR2 FYEKMQ (reference sequence). The CDR3 here is CASNLRNTEAFF. DNA for the CDR3: TGTGCCAGCAATCTACGGAACACTGAAGCTTTCTTT.

J is TRBJ2-1 and V is TRBV7-2; TRBD2 agrees at 8 bases. V was pared by 2 bases and J by 6 bases, with 12 bases of the junction left unmatched. The CDR3 has 17 residues. CDR1 and CDR2 from the germline V gene are SGHTA and FQGNSA. In DNA, the CDR3 is TGTGCCAGCAGCTTATCCGAGTGGGCGGGAGGTGGCAATGAGCAGTTCTTC. Translated, it gives CASSLSEWAGGGNEQFF.

The chain has TRBV7-3 and TRBJ1-1; 9 bases agree with TRBD1. Trimming took 5 bases from V and 2 from J; bases not matched to a gene: 6. The CDR3 totals 15 residues. In germline, CDR1 is SGHTA, CDR2 FQGTGA. In DNA form, the CDR3 reads TGTGCCAGCAGCCCCTTGACAGGGGGTAACACTGAAGCTTTCTTT. It translates to CASSPLTGGNTEAFF.

The chain recombines TRBV15 with TRBJ2-5; the match to TRBD2 covers 8 bases. After removal of 1 base from V and 5 bases from J, the junction contained 9 bases not matched to a gene. Germline lookup yields CDR1 LNHNV and CDR2 YYDKDF (reference sequence). There are 16 residues in the CDR3. CDR3 protein: CATSRANKRERETQYF. In DNA, the CDR3 is TGTGCCACCAGCAGAGCGAACAAGCGGGAGAGGGAGACCCAGTACTTC.

The chain joins TRBV6-6 to TRBJ1-2; the D is unclear. The CDR3 sequence is 14 residues long. Germline loops: CDR1 MNHNY, CDR2 SVGAGI (reference sequence). V dropped 0 bases and J dropped 3 bases, with 8 bases sitting between them. The CDR3 loop reads CASSYSIEDYGYTF. CDR3 sequence (DNA): TGTGCCAGCAGTTACTCGATTGAGGACTATGGCTACACCTTC.

This clone was seen just once. The chain carries TRBV30 and TRBJ1-4, with TRBD1 as a possible D gene (5 bases). Germline CDR1 and CDR2: GTSNPN and SVGIG (reference sequence). The ends were cut back, 2 bases at V and 8 bases at J, with 6 bases in the middle. The CDR3 sequence is 11 residues long. The CDR3 bases are TGTGCCTGGAGTACAGGCGAAAAACTGTTTTTT. Its protein is CAWSTGEKLFF.

The chain recombines TRBV6-1 with TRBJ2-1; no clear D. Trimming pared 4 bases from V and 8 bases from J, leaving 9 bases between. Germline V gene data show CDR1 as MNHNS and CDR2 as SASEGT. The CDR3 is 12 residues long. The CDR3 DNA is TGTGCCAGCAGTGGGGTAGACTATGAGCAGTTCTTC. Translating it yields CASSGVDYEQFF.

V usage is TRBV15 and J usage is TRBJ1-1; TRBD1 is a possible D gene (5 bases). Germline CDR1 and CDR2: LNHNV and YYDKDF (reference sequence). Trimming shortened V by 3 bases and J by 5 bases, and 10 bases separated the two germline ends. This CDR3 spans 13 amino acids. CDR3 amino acids: CATSSLGGTEAFF. In DNA form, the CDR3 reads TGTGCCACCAGCAGTCTTGGGGGGACTGAAGCTTTCTTT.